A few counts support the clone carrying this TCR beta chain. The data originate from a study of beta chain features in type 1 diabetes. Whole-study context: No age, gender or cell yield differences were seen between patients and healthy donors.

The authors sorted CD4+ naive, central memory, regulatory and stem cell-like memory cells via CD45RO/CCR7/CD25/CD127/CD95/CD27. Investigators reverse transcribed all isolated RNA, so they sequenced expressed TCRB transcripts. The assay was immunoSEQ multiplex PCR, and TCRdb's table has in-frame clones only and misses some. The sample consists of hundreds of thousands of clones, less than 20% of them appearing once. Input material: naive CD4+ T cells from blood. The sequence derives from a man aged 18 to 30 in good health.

In DNA, the CDR3 is TGTGCCAGCAGTCGAACCGACCGGGCCGCTGAAGCTTTCTTT. Protein sequence: CASSRTDRAAEAFF. This rearrangement joins TRBV7-8 to TRBJ1-1; no definite D call. From germline, CDR1 is SGHVS and CDR2 FQNEAQ. V dropped 6 bases and J dropped 6 bases, with 17 bases sitting between them. This CDR3 has 14 residues.